Listed below are T cell receptor beta chains from one sample, sequenced in a study of early T cells in non-severe SARS-CoV-2 infection. A single record per CDR3 protein comes from TCRdb applying MiXCR to the 5' RACE reads. The data show 53,000 or so distinct CDR3 sequences, with over 7.5% seen just once and about 8.6% held by the top ten. The sample was whole blood. All receptors derive from an adult who was a healthcare worker with PCR-confirmed SARS-CoV-2 infection or an uninfected control (not recorded which). Both conserved end residues are part of each CDR3. The order of the fields is J gene, V gene, clone size, D gene, CDR3 DNA, CDR3 protein. The D gene is left open where the match is weak. A row's size may be missing; if present it is once, few, many or a size class.

TRBJ2-7	TRBV29-1	few	NA	TGCAGCGTCCGGGCGTCAGGGGCCTACGAGCAGTACTTC	CSVRASGAYEQYF
TRBJ1-2	TRBV5-1	few	NA	TGCGCCAGCAGCAGGGACATGGGGGGCGCGGTTGGCTACACCTTC	CASSRDMGGAVGYTF
TRBJ1-2	TRBV29-1	many	TRBD1	TGCAGCGCCTACGAGAGGGGACAGGGAATGTTCTATGGCTACACCTTC	CSAYERGQGMFYGYTF
TRBJ1-4	TRBV20-1	many	TRBD1	TGCAGTGCCCCCTTACAGGGGATAAATGAAAAACTGTTTTTT	CSAPLQGINEKLFF
TRBJ2-5	TRBV14	NA	TRBD2	TGTGCCAGCAGCCATCCCCGCGGACTAGCGGGAGAAAAGACCCAGTACTTC	CASSHPRGLAGEKTQYF
TRBJ2-1	TRBV29-1	few	TRBD2	TGCAGCTCCGCGGGACTAGCGGGAGGTGAGCAGTTCTTC	CSSAGLAGGEQFF
TRBJ2-4	TRBV27	few	NA	TGTGCCAGCTCAGGGTTGGCCAAAAACATTCAGTACTTC	CASSGLAKNIQYF
TRBJ1-2	TRBV20-1	few	NA	TGCAGTGCTAGAGTAGGGCACCCCTTC	CSARVGHPF
TRBJ1-5	TRBV27	few	TRBD1	TGTGCCAGCAGTCCGACAGGGGGGGTTCAGCCCCAGCATTTT	CASSPTGGVQPQHF
TRBJ2-1	TRBV7-2	NA	TRBD2	TGTGCCAGCAGCTCCCGGGGTGGCGGGAGTGGTAATGAGCAGTTCTTC	CASSSRGGGSGNEQFF
TRBJ2-1	TRBV7-2	many	NA	TGTGCCAGCAGCTTAAGGGAGATCGGTGAGCAGTTCTTC	CASSLREIGEQFF
TRBJ2-2	TRBV7-2	few	TRBD1	TGTGCCAGCAGCCACCGGGACAGGGGGCGGACCGGGGAGCTGTTTTTT	CASSHRDRGRTGELFF
TRBJ2-7	TRBV7-6	many	NA	TGTGCCAGCAGCTTAGCTTTGGGGACCCCATACGAGCAGTACTTC	CASSLALGTPYEQYF
TRBJ1-2	TRBV12-3/TRBV12-4	many	NA	TGTGCCAGCAGTCCCGGGACTCGAGCAAATTATGGCTACACCTTC	CASSPGTRANYGYTF
TRBJ2-1	TRBV18	NA	NA	TGTGCCAGCTCACCATCCTCAGGGTACAATGAGCAGTTCTTC	CASSPSSGYNEQFF
TRBJ2-6	TRBV18	many	TRBD1	TGTGCCAGCTCGCAACTCCAGGGGGCTGGGGCCAACGTCCTGACTTTC	CASSQLQGAGANVLTF
TRBJ2-7	TRBV7-2	NA	NA	TGTGCCAGCAGCTTACCGGGCTCCTACGAGCAGTACTTC	CASSLPGSYEQYF
TRBJ2-7	TRBV29-1	NA	NA	TGCAGCGTTGAGCGACCCGCGGGCGAGCAGTACTTC	CSVERPAGEQYF
TRBJ2-1	TRBV7-6	many	TRBD2	TGTGCCAGCAGCTTAGGACTAGCGGGTCATGAGCAGTTCTTC	CASSLGLAGHEQFF
TRBJ2-1	TRBV20-1	NA	NA	TGCAGTGCTAGAGATCTAGGGGGGGCCCCCTACAATGAGCAGTTCTTC	CSARDLGGAPYNEQFF
TRBJ1-2	TRBV3-1	medium-sized	NA	TGTGCCAGCAGCCAATTAGGGACGGCGACTAACTATGGCTACACCTTC	CASSQLGTATNYGYTF
TRBJ1-4	TRBV18	NA	NA	TGTGCCAGCTCACCACCGTACAGGGTCGAGGAAAAACTGTTTTTT	CASSPPYRVEEKLFF
TRBJ2-1	TRBV9	many	NA	TGTGCCAGCAGCGTAGCGGCAGGGGACTCCTACAATGAGCAGTTCTTC	CASSVAAGDSYNEQFF
TRBJ2-3	TRBV24-1	NA	NA	TGTGCCACCAGTCTTTTTGATACGCAGTATTTT	CATSLFDTQYF
TRBJ1-6	TRBV9	NA	TRBD1	TGTGCCAGCAGCGTAGCACAGACAGGGAAGAATTCACCCCTCCACTTT	CASSVAQTGKNSPLHF
TRBJ2-1	TRBV7-9	many	TRBD2	TGTGCCAGCAGCCCGGGACTAGCGGAGAGCTCCTACAATGAGCAGTTCTTC	CASSPGLAESSYNEQFF
TRBJ2-1	TRBV5-4	NA	NA	TGTGCCAGCAGCTTGGCCGTGGCAGGCTCCCTCTACAATGAGCAGTTCTTC	CASSLAVAGSLYNEQFF
TRBJ2-1	TRBV7-9	NA	NA	TGTGCCAGCAGCCCGGGGTTGAGCTCCTACAATGAGCAGTTCTTC	CASSPGLSSYNEQFF
TRBJ2-1	TRBV7-9	many	TRBD2	TGTGCCAGCAGCTTCCTAGGACTAGCTGAAAATGAGCAGTTCTTC	CASSFLGLAENEQFF
TRBJ2-7	TRBV29-1	few	TRBD1	TGCAGCGTTGAAGATCAGGGGGCAGAGTCCTACGAGCAGTACTTC	CSVEDQGAESYEQYF
TRBJ2-7	TRBV7-2	many	NA	TGTGCCAGCAGCTTAGCAGCGCCCTACGAGCAGTACTTC	CASSLAAPYEQYF
TRBJ2-7	TRBV29-1	few	TRBD1	TGCAGCGTTGGAGAGACAGGGATCTACGAGCAGTACTTC	CSVGETGIYEQYF
TRBJ2-6	TRBV29-1	many	NA	TGCAGCGTTGAAGGACGGGGGTACCGGGGTAGTGGGGCCAACGTCCTGACTTTC	CSVEGRGYRGSGANVLTF